Each of the 28 T cell receptor beta chains below was sequenced from the same sample in a study of Ad26.COV2.S vaccination and SARS-CoV-2 variants. As for treatment: 15 to 20 received Ad26.COV2.S at low or high dose, single or two shots; about five received placebo; per-sample allocation not given. Sample collection was performed on day 63 after the first vaccine or placebo injection. Libraries were prepared by immunoSEQ multiplex PCR; TCRdb keeps only in-frame clonotypes and omits some of them. The sample lists hundreds of thousands of clones, approximately 86% seen once, with about 11% in the top ten. Sequences were derived from peripheral blood, sampled in a trial of Ad26.COV2.S vaccine versus placebo. The receptor source for this set is a person aged 18-65 years who received the Ad26.COV2.S COVID-19 vaccine or a placebo.

The chain has TRBV6-2 or TRBV6-3 and TRBJ2-7; D remains unclear. V was trimmed by 0 bases and J by 0 bases, leaving 9 bases between them. CDR3 length equals 15 residues. Germline V gene lookup returns CDR1 MNHEY and CDR2 SVGEGT. The CDR3 DNA reads TGTGCCAGCAGTTACTCAGGCAGAATCTCCTACGAGCAGTACTTC. This encodes CASSYSGRISYEQYF.

J is TRBJ1-3 and V is TRBV29-1, with 8 nucleotides matching TRBD1. The CDR3 is made up of 18 amino acids. In germline, CDR1 is SQVTM, CDR2 ANQGSEA. The junction had 12 bases not matched to a gene; V was cut back by 2 bases and J by 0 bases. CDR3 region: CSVELFSGTGGSGNTIYF. The CDR3 DNA sequence: TGCAGCGTTGAACTTTTTTCCGGTACAGGGGGCTCTGGAAACACCATATATTTT. Supplemented by reference TRBV29-1 and TRBJ1-3, the full variable domain reads SAVISQKPSRDICQRGTSLTIQCQVDSQVTMMFWYRQQPGQSLTLIATANQGSEATYESGFVIDKFPISRPNLTFSTLTVSNMSPEDSSIYLCSVELFSGTGGSGNTIYFGEGSWLTVV.

This chain uses TRBV24-1 with TRBJ2-2; 10 nucleotides match TRBD2. This CDR3 contains 16 residues. Germline CDR1 and CDR2: KGHDR and SFDVKD. J was trimmed by 2 bases and V by 7 bases; bases with no gene match: 6. The CDR3 sequence is CATSKGLAFNTGELFF. The CDR3 region has the DNA TGTGCCACCAGCAAGGGACTAGCGTTTAACACCGGGGAGCTGTTTTTT.

The J gene is TRBJ1-5, the V gene TRBV11-2; maybe TRBD1 (5 bases). There are 14 residues in the CDR3. Trimming took 5 bases from V and 4 from J, leaving 12 bases between them. The germline V gene has CDR1 SGHAT and CDR2 FQNNGV. CDR3 DNA sequence: TGTGCCAGCAGCGGTCGGGACGGGAATCAGCCCCAGCATTTT. Translating gives CASSGRDGNQPQHF.

This clone was observed once. The J gene is TRBJ2-5, the V gene TRBV7-9; D may be TRBD1 (6 bases). Germline CDR1 is SEHNR and CDR2 is FQNEAQ (reference sequence). Trimming left V 6 bases short and J 3 bases short, with 11 bases between. The CDR3 is 13 amino acids. The chain's CDR3 is CASSIPGEETQYF. In DNA form, the CDR3 reads TGTGCCAGCAGTATCCCAGGGGAAGAGACCCAGTACTTC.

This chain uses TRBV28 with TRBJ2-1; perhaps TRBD2 as D (6 bases). This CDR3 comprises 13 residues. The ends were cut back, 8 bases at V and 7 bases at J, with 15 bases in the middle. Germline V lookup: CDR1 MDHEN, CDR2 SYDVKM. The chain's CDR3 is CASPSIRGNEQFF. The CDR3 DNA sequence: TGTGCCAGCCCGTCTATTCGGGGGAATGAGCAGTTCTTC.

Here the CDR3 DNA reads TGTGCCAGCAGTTTCCCCCGGGGGGGCACAGATACGCAGTATTTT. Translation: CASSFPRGGTDTQYF. The chain carries TRBV28 and TRBJ2-3; TRBD2 matches 7 bases. Trimming removed 3 bases from V and 1 base from J; junction bases left unmatched: 4. The V gene's germline CDR1 is MDHEN and CDR2 SYDVKM. This CDR3 has 15 residues. The variable domain in full, with the rest retrieved from reference TRBV28 and TRBJ2-3, is DVKVTQSSRYLVKRTGEKVFLECVQDMDHENMFWYRQDPGLGLRLIYFSYDVKMKEKGDIPEGYSVSREKKERFSLILESASTNQTSMYLCASSFPRGGTDTQYFGPGTRLTVL.

V usage is TRBV27 and J usage is TRBJ2-7; weak D call: TRBD2 (6 bases). Germline CDR1 reads MNHEY; CDR2 reads SMNVEV (reference sequence). The CDR3 runs to 13 residues. V was clipped by 4 bases and J by 4 bases, with 11 bases between them. The CDR3 DNA is TGTGCCAGCAGTTCTGACGGGAGTTACGAGCAGTACTTC. It encodes CASSSDGSYEQYF.

V and J are TRBV11-2 and TRBJ1-3; maybe TRBD1 (5 bases). Per the germline V gene, CDR1 is SGHAT and CDR2 is FQNNGV. This CDR3 is 14 amino acids long. Trimming took off 6 bases at V and 4 bases at J, with 13 bases between the two ends. CDR3: CASSSRDGGNTIYF. The CDR3 bases are TGTGCCAGCAGTTCCAGGGATGGAGGAAACACCATATATTTT.

This chain links TRBV3-1 (or the pseudogene TRBV3-2) with TRBJ2-5, with D perhaps matching TRBD1 (5 bases). CDR3 length: 14 residues. The germline CDR1 and CDR2 sequences are LGHDT and YNNKEL (reference sequence). V was clipped by 5 bases and J by 5 bases, with 15 bases between them. The CDR3 bases are TGTGCCAGCAGCTCCCGGACACCAGGGGAGACCCAGTACTTC. Translation gives CASSSRTPGETQYF.

This chain uses TRBV6-2 or TRBV6-3 with TRBJ1-1; D possibly corresponds to TRBD1 (5 bases). The V end lost 2 bases, the J end lost 11 bases, and 15 bases lay between the germline ends. CDR3 length equals 13 residues. Germline V gives CDR1 MNHEY, CDR2 SVGEGT. The CDR3 DNA sequence: TGTGCCAGCAGTTACCCAACAGGATTGGGCGCTTTCTTT. This codes for CASSYPTGLGAFF.

This clone has a single count. The V gene is TRBV9, the J gene TRBJ1-1; tentative D call: TRBD1 (5 bases). Germline CDR1 and CDR2: SGDLS and YYNGEE. CDR3 length: 16 residues. The V end was cut by 0 bases, the J end by 3 bases, with 15 bases between. DNA of the CDR3: TGTGCCAGCAGCGTAGTGGGGCCCAGGGAGGACACTGAAGCTTTCTTT. This sequence encodes CASSVVGPREDTEAFF.

The genes are TRBV18 and TRBJ1-5, with 10 bases that match TRBD1. V gave up 3 bases and J gave up 3 bases; unmatched junction bases: 5. Germline V lookup: CDR1 KGHSH, CDR2 LQKENI. There are 16 residues in the CDR3. This chain's CDR3 is CASSPTGGQFNQPQHF. In DNA form, the CDR3 reads TGTGCCAGCTCACCGACAGGGGGCCAGTTCAATCAGCCCCAGCATTTT.

The V and J genes are TRBV28 and TRBJ2-5; 8 bases fit TRBD2. V shed 3 bases, J shed 7 bases, and the junction held 13 bases outside the gene matches. Germline V lookup: CDR1 MDHEN, CDR2 SYDVKM. The CDR3 sequence is 16 residues long. For the CDR3, the DNA is TGTGCCAGCAGTTTTCAGAGCGGGAGTGGGGGAGGGACCCAGTACTTC. Its translation is CASSFQSGSGGGTQYF.

This clone came up a few times. The chain combines TRBV2 with TRBJ1-5; no firm D call. The germline CDR1 and CDR2 sequences are SNHLY and FYNNEI. Trimming removed 6 bases from V and 3 bases from J, with 9 bases in between. CDR3 length: 13 amino acids. The CDR3 nucleotides are TGTGCCAGCAGAGGCTGGGTCAATCAGCCCCAGCATTTT. It codes for CASRGWVNQPQHF.

The CDR3 sequence: CASSPYWNTEAFF. In nucleotides, the CDR3 is TGTGCCAGCAGCCCCTACTGGAACACTGAAGCTTTCTTT. This chain joins TRBV6-2 or TRBV6-3 and TRBJ1-1; D remains ambiguous. V shed 6 bases and J shed 1 base, with 9 bases lying between them. Germline assignment: CDR1 MNHEY and CDR2 SVGEGT. This CDR3 comprises 13 residues.

As regards this clone: At one end the junction does not follow the germline gene, possibly because of a read error. The chain uses TRBV12-3 or TRBV12-4 and TRBJ1-1; D is ambiguous. The CDR3 is 11 residues long. The CDR3 sequence: CASSSPGGLIF. The CDR3, as DNA: TGTGCCAGCAGTTCCCCAGGTGGGCTTATCTTT.

This sequence joins TRBV19 and TRBJ1-3, with a weak D call TRBD1 (5 bases). Trimming left V 5 bases short and J 0 bases short, with 11 bases between. The CDR3 length is 15 residues. The germline V gene encodes CDR1 LNHDA and CDR2 SQIVND (reference sequence). DNA for the CDR3: TGTGCCAGTAGTTCAAGACAGTCCTCTGGAAACACCATATATTTT. Its translation: CASSSRQSSGNTIYF.

As for this clone: Distinct nucleotide sequences in the sample also encode this CDR3. V usage is TRBV7-9 and J usage is TRBJ2-3; unclear D gene. This CDR3 has 11 residues. V was trimmed by 5 bases and J by 5 bases, leaving 5 bases between them. Germline V gene lookup returns CDR1 SEHNR and CDR2 FQNEAQ (reference sequence). CDR3 bases: TGTGCCAGCAGCCCTAGAGATACGCAGTATTTT. Translation gives CASSPRDTQYF.

The chain links TRBV5-6 to TRBJ1-6, with D tentatively TRBD1 (5 bases). CDR3 size: 13 residues. Trimming removed 0 bases from V and 7 bases from J, with 5 bases in between. Germline values: CDR1 SGHDT, CDR2 YYEEEE. The CDR3 loop reads CASSLAGNSPLHF. In nucleotides, the CDR3 is TGTGCCAGCAGCTTGGCAGGGAATTCACCCCTCCACTTT. The full variable domain, in which reference TRBV5-6 and TRBJ1-6 provide the parts outside the CDR3, is DAGVTQSPTHLIKTRGQQVTLRCSPKSGHDTVSWYQQALGQGPQFIFQYYEEEERQRGNFPDRFSGHQFPNYSSELNVNALLLGDSALYLCASSLAGNSPLHFGNGTRLTVT.

V gene TRBV6-1 combines with J gene TRBJ1-3; D remains ambiguous. Germline values: CDR1 MNHNS, CDR2 SASEGT. CDR3 length equals 13 residues. The V and J ends lost 8 bases and 0 bases respectively, with 8 bases between them. The CDR3: CASGGSSGNTIYF. The CDR3 region has the DNA TGTGCCAGCGGTGGTAGCTCTGGAAACACCATATATTTT.

The V gene is TRBV18, the J gene TRBJ2-3; D is perhaps TRBD1 (5 bases). The ends were cut back, 1 base at V and 2 bases at J, with 13 bases in the middle. CDR1 KGHSH and CDR2 LQKENI come from the germline V gene. The CDR3 covers 16 residues. CDR3 DNA sequence: TGTGCCAGCTCACCACAGGCACAGGCTACCACAGATACGCAGTATTTT. Translating gives CASSPQAQATTDTQYF.

The chain uses TRBV10-3 and TRBJ1-2, with D tentatively TRBD1 (6 bases). Trimming shortened V by 7 bases and J by 4 bases, and 13 bases separated the two germline ends. The CDR3 is made up of 13 amino acids. Germline V gene sequence: CDR1 ENHRY, CDR2 SYGVKD. The CDR3 region is CAITQGKGYGYTF. CDR3 in DNA: TGTGCCATCACACAGGGAAAGGGCTATGGCTACACCTTC.

The table lists this clone with a count of one. The V and J genes are TRBV7-6 and TRBJ1-5; TRBD1 aligns across 10 bases. This CDR3 is 15 amino acids long. The V gene's germline CDR1 is SGHVS and CDR2 FNYEAQ. The J segment lost 6 bases and the V segment lost 5 bases, leaving 7 bases of the junction unmatched. The CDR3 spells CASSPGTGAGQPQHF. CDR3 sequence (DNA): TGTGCCAGCAGCCCCGGGACAGGGGCGGGTCAGCCCCAGCATTTT. Using reference TRBV7-6 and TRBJ1-5 for the parts outside the CDR3, the full variable domain is GAGVSQSPRYKVTKRGQDVALRCDPISGHVSLYWYRQALGQGPEFLTYFNYEAQQDKSGLPNDRFSAERPEGSISTLTIQRTEQRDSAMYRCASSPGTGAGQPQHFGDGTRLSIL.

The J gene is TRBJ1-1, the V gene TRBV6-5; D is unresolved. V dropped 0 bases and J dropped 10 bases, with 15 bases sitting between them. The CDR3 covers 14 residues. CDR1 is MNHEY and CDR2 is SVGAGI in the germline V gene. The CDR3 DNA follows: TGTGCCAGCAGTTACTCTTACAATAGGGATGGAGCTTTCTTT. It is translated as CASSYSYNRDGAFF.

In this sample, this clone turned up a few times. The V call is TRBV7-3, the J call TRBJ1-1; 7 bases map to TRBD1. Losses at the gene ends were 3 bases for V and 8 bases for J; bases not matched to a gene: 6. The CDR3 contains 13 residues. The germline V gene encodes CDR1 SGHTA and CDR2 FQGTGA. The CDR3: CASSFGGQDEAFF. For the CDR3, the DNA is TGTGCCAGCAGCTTTGGAGGACAGGACGAAGCTTTCTTT.

In nucleotides, the CDR3 is TGTGCCAGCAGCCCAGGGGGAGCCGGAAACACCATATATTTT. Protein sequence: CASSPGGAGNTIYF. The rearrangement uses TRBV11-2 and TRBJ1-3; 7 bases match TRBD1. CDR3 length equals 14 residues. CDR1 and CDR2 (germline): SGHAT, FQNNGV. The J segment lost 4 bases and the V segment lost 5 bases, leaving 5 bases of the junction unmatched.

J is TRBJ1-5 and V is TRBV7-9; possible D gene TRBD1, 5 bases. Germline CDR1 is SEHNR and CDR2 is FQNEAQ (reference sequence). The CDR3 extends over 14 amino acids. Trimming stripped 3 bases from V and 3 bases from J, with 9 bases between. The CDR3 loop reads CASSLGETNQPQHF. CDR3 sequence (DNA): TGTGCCAGCAGCTTGGGGGAAACCAATCAGCCCCAGCATTTT.